The entry below describes one T cell receptor (beta chain). Authors' methods: The authors estimated nucleated cell counts from reference gene primer amplification. Produced via immunoSEQ multiplex PCR; TCRdb's table is partial and in-frame only. That table furnishes V, J and clone size, whereas the DNA furnished D and trimming. The sample lists just over 350,000 clones, about 88% occurring once. The data are from a study of blood T cell repertoires in COVID-19. Germline CDR1 reads LGHDT; CDR2 reads YNNKEL (reference sequence). Trimming cost V 4 bases and J 5 bases; bases outside gene matches: 9. This CDR3 has 15 amino acids.

The chain employs TRBV3-1 (or the pseudogene TRBV3-2) and TRBJ1-1; 8 positions agree with TRBD1. This sequence originates from a woman in her 30s who had recovered from COVID-19. The sequencing sample was made of PBMCs or T cells enriched from blood (not recorded which). CDR3 bases: TGTGCCAGCAGCCCCCGGGACAGGTGGGTTACTGAAGCTTTCTTT. Translated: CASSPRDRWVTEAFF.